The next 6 T cell receptor beta chains were all read from a single sample in a study of T cell responses to AZD1222 COVID-19 vaccine. The protocol was immunoSEQ multiplex PCR, while the TCRdb copy is restricted to in-frame clones and leaves out a portion. The sample carries roughly 180,000 clones, about 93% recorded once. The sample was peripheral blood, taken on day 0 of AZD1222 vaccination. The receptors here all came from an adult in good health.

The V and J genes are TRBV10-3 and TRBJ1-2; a weak D match, TRBD1 (6 bases). V was shortened by 5 bases and J by 5 bases, with 15 bases between the two germline ends. CDR1 and CDR2 from the germline V gene are ENHRY and SYGVKD. This CDR3 has 14 amino acids. In DNA form, the CDR3 reads TGTGCCATCAGTAGGGGGGATTGGGCTTATGGCTACACCTTC. Translating it yields CAISRGDWAYGYTF.

This chain connects TRBV27 to TRBJ1-5; D perhaps matches TRBD1 (6 bases). CDR3 length: 14 amino acids. V was clipped by 8 bases and J by 3 bases, with 14 bases between them. Germline V gene data show CDR1 as MNHEY and CDR2 as SMNVEV (reference sequence). In nucleotides, the CDR3 is TGTGCCAGCCCTCCCGGACAGTTCAATCAGCCCCAGCATTTT. Its translation: CASPPGQFNQPQHF.

The chain carries TRBV7-9 and TRBJ1-2; perhaps TRBD1 as D (5 bases). Trimming pared 1 base from V and 8 bases from J, leaving 23 bases between. This CDR3 is built from 17 residues. Germline V gene data show CDR1 as SEHNR and CDR2 as FQNEAQ (reference sequence). This CDR3 reads CASSLGFGTPEIDGYTF. The CDR3 DNA reads as TGTGCCAGCAGCTTAGGTTTCGGGACCCCTGAGATCGACGGCTACACCTTC.

The V gene is TRBV27, the J gene TRBJ2-1, with D maybe TRBD2 (6 bases). Germline CDR1 and CDR2: MNHEY and SMNVEV (reference sequence). CDR3 length: 14 amino acids. V lost 4 bases to trimming and J lost 8 bases, with 15 bases between them. CDR3 DNA sequence: TGTGCCAGCAGTTGGGGTCGGGAGCGTGATGAGCAGTTCTTC. This codes for CASSWGRERDEQFF.

The chain employs TRBV7-8 and TRBJ1-1; D gene uncertain. The V gene lost 1 base and the J gene lost 1 base, with 10 bases spanning the gap. CDR1 SGHVS and CDR2 FQNEAQ come from the germline V gene. The length of the CDR3 is 15 residues. CDR3 loop: CASSLVVTRNTEAFF. CDR3 bases: TGTGCCAGCAGCTTAGTGGTCACAAGGAACACTGAAGCTTTCTTT.

This clone has a handful of counts. The chain links TRBV28 to TRBJ1-5, with D possibly TRBD1 on 6 matching bases. The CDR3 runs to 15 residues. The germline V and J ends were trimmed by 3 bases and 7 bases, with 16 bases remaining between them. Germline V lookup: CDR1 MDHEN, CDR2 SYDVKM. CDR3 amino acids: CASSFPQGGLQPQHF. The CDR3 coding sequence is TGTGCCAGCAGTTTCCCACAGGGAGGTCTCCAGCCCCAGCATTTT.